These 18 T cell receptor beta chains came from one sample sequenced in a study of human versus mouse CDR3 diversity and MHC coevolution. Clones were read by immunoSEQ multiplex PCR, and TCRdb kept only the in-frame ones, dropping some. The data show about 83,000 clones, around 90% seen once. The material sequenced was naive CD4+ T cells from blood. Subset: CD45RO-negative CD62L-positive naive CD4 T cells. The receptors come from a person between 25 and 75 years old in good health.

This chain connects TRBV27 to TRBJ1-3; D remains ambiguous. Deletions cut 5 bases from V and 0 bases from J, with 5 bases between. The germline V gene has CDR1 MNHEY and CDR2 SMNVEV (reference sequence). This CDR3 comprises 13 residues. CDR3: CASSINSGNTIYF. The CDR3 region has the DNA TGTGCCAGCAGTATCAACTCTGGAAACACCATATATTTT.

This clone appeared once. The chain couples TRBV27 to TRBJ1-1; 7 bases are a match to TRBD1. The trim removed 5 bases at V and 9 bases at J, leaving 3 bases unmatched. Germline CDR1 reads MNHEY; CDR2 reads SMNVEV (reference sequence). The CDR3 runs 11 residues. CDR3 in amino acids: CASSDRAKAFF. The CDR3 DNA reads TGTGCCAGCAGTGACAGGGCAAAAGCTTTCTTT.

The chain has TRBV18 and TRBJ2-5, with D perhaps matching TRBD1 (5 bases). The CDR3 is 13 residues long. Germline assignment: CDR1 KGHSH and CDR2 LQKENI. The germline V and J ends were trimmed by 3 bases and 11 bases, with 16 bases remaining between them. CDR3 residues: CASSPSSGPGQYF. The CDR3 nucleotides read TGTGCCAGCTCACCGTCCTCAGGGCCGGGTCAGTACTTC.

This clone showed up just once. The rearrangement joins TRBV19 to TRBJ2-4; 9 positions agree with TRBD1. CDR1 is LNHDA and CDR2 is SQIVND in the germline V gene (reference sequence). The CDR3 has 16 amino acids. V shed 3 bases, J shed 6 bases, and the junction held 9 bases outside the gene matches. CDR3 sequence reads: CASSIRDRVSGNIQYF. CDR3 bases: TGTGCCAGTAGTATCCGGGACAGGGTTTCGGGAAACATTCAGTACTTC.

With regard to this clone: Other DNA sequences from this sample encode an identical CDR3 as well. The gene calls are TRBV7-3 and TRBJ2-5; TRBD2 might be the D (5 bases). The CDR3 consists of 13 residues. The germline V gene encodes CDR1 SGHTA and CDR2 FQGTGA. Deletions cut 5 bases from V and 2 bases from J, with 9 bases between. The CDR3 DNA reads as TGTGCCAGCAGCAGAGGGTCTCAAGAGACCCAGTACTTC. Translation gives CASSRGSQETQYF. The variable domain in full, completed from reference TRBV7-3 and TRBJ2-5, reads GAGVSQTPSNKVTEKGKYVELRCDPISGHTALYWYRQSLGQGPEFLIYFQGTGAADDSGLPNDRFFAVRPEGSVSTLKIQRTERGDSAVYLCASSRGSQETQYFGPGTRLLVL.

This chain links TRBV27 with TRBJ1-6; no firm D call. The germline V and J ends were trimmed by 7 bases and 3 bases, with 10 bases remaining between them. Germline lookup yields CDR1 MNHEY and CDR2 SMNVEV (reference sequence). This CDR3 contains 14 residues. CDR3 DNA: TGTGCCAGCACCCTAAGCCTCTATAATTCACCCCTCCACTTT. As protein: CASTLSLYNSPLHF.

DNA for the CDR3: TGTGCCAGCAGTTACACCCAGGTAACCTACAATGAGCAGTTCTTC. Its translation: CASSYTQVTYNEQFF. This rearrangement joins TRBV6-6 to TRBJ2-1; D is unresolved. Germline values: CDR1 MNHNY, CDR2 SVGAGI (reference sequence). This CDR3 spans 15 amino acids. V lost 2 bases and J lost 2, with 10 bases in between.

V and J are TRBV15 and TRBJ1-1, with D perhaps TRBD1 (5 bases). The CDR3 loop spans 16 amino acids. Trimming pared 5 bases from V and 5 bases from J, leaving 21 bases between. CDR1 is LNHNV, CDR2 YYDKDF, per germline (reference sequence). CDR3 coding DNA: TGTGCCACCAGCCTTCACCGGGGGGGGGTAAGAACTGAAGCTTTCTTT. The encoded protein is CATSLHRGGVRTEAFF.

This chain joins TRBV6-1 and TRBJ2-7; D remains unclear. This CDR3 has 13 residues. CDR1 and CDR2 (germline): MNHNS, SASEGT. V was clipped by 6 bases and J by 4 bases, with 13 bases between them. CDR3 nucleotides: TGTGCCAGCAGCCGAGAGTCTCGATACGAGCAGTACTTC. Protein: CASSRESRYEQYF.

This chain connects TRBV5-1 to TRBJ2-5; tentative D call: TRBD1 (6 bases). Germline V lookup: CDR1 SGHRS, CDR2 YFSETQ. Between the trimmed V and J ends, which lost 4 bases and 5 bases, there was a span of 12 bases. The CDR3 length is 13 residues. CDR3 nucleotides: TGCGCCAGCAGCCAGGGGATTGGCGAGACCCAGTACTTC. Translating it yields CASSQGIGETQYF.

The V and J genes are TRBV5-1 and TRBJ2-7; 8 bases line up with TRBD1. V was clipped by 4 bases and J by 4 bases; unmatched bases: 4. The CDR3 totals 13 residues. Germline V CDR1 and CDR2: SGHRS, YFSETQ. CDR3 protein: CASSVTGGYEQYF. The CDR3 nucleotides read TGCGCCAGCAGCGTAACAGGGGGATACGAGCAGTACTTC.

This clone has just one count. The chain is built from TRBV7-3 and TRBJ2-5; 10 bases map to TRBD2. The CDR3 has 18 residues. V lost 3 bases and J lost 5; bases outside the gene matches: 15. Germline V lookup: CDR1 SGHTA, CDR2 FQGTGA. The CDR3 sequence is CASSFPGGASGGGETQYF. The CDR3 DNA reads TGTGCCAGCAGCTTCCCCGGGGGGGCTAGCGGGGGTGGGGAGACCCAGTACTTC.

This chain connects TRBV11-2 to TRBJ2-7, with D possibly TRBD1 on 5 matching bases. With 5 bases removed from V and 4 bases from J, the gap between germline ends came to 15 bases. Germline CDR1 SGHAT, CDR2 FQNNGV. This CDR3 region has 14 residues. CDR3 bases: TGTGCCAGCAGCCATGGGCCCAGGGCATACGAGCAGTACTTC. Amino acid sequence: CASSHGPRAYEQYF.

This clone was picked up one time. The chain links TRBV6-4 to TRBJ2-4; D is ambiguous. The CDR3 sequence is 15 residues long. Germline CDR1 is MRHNA and CDR2 is SNTAGT. The V and J ends lost 2 bases and 0 bases respectively, with 8 bases between them. The CDR3 DNA reads as TGTGCCAGCAGTGACCAGGAACGAGCCAAAAACATTCAGTACTTC. Encoded protein: CASSDQERAKNIQYF.

The J gene is TRBJ2-6, the V gene TRBV10-3; D may be TRBD1 (5 bases). Trimming left V 2 bases short and J 0 bases short, with 11 bases between. Looked up from germline, CDR1 is ENHRY and CDR2 is SYGVKD. The CDR3 contains 17 residues. The CDR3 reads CAISEVGVSSGANVLTF. The CDR3 DNA is TGTGCCATCAGTGAGGTAGGGGTGAGCTCTGGGGCCAACGTCCTGACTTTC.

The V call is TRBV2, the J call TRBJ1-1; 7 nucleotides agree with TRBD1. Germline loops: CDR1 SNHLY, CDR2 FYNNEI. This CDR3 region has 14 residues. V shed 7 bases and J 4 bases; nucleotides not matched to a gene: 9. The CDR3 sequence is CASTERGRATEAFF. As DNA, the CDR3 is TGTGCCAGCACCGAGAGGGGGCGGGCCACTGAAGCTTTCTTT.

The chain carries TRBV30 and TRBJ1-1; 10 nucleotides match TRBD1. The CDR3 has 11 amino acids. The germline V gene encodes CDR1 GTSNPN and CDR2 SVGIG (reference sequence). Germline trimming cut 8 bases from V and 11 bases from J; bases unmatched to any gene: 8. CDR3 DNA sequence: TGTGCCATTGACAGGGGGCTGGTGGCTTTCTTT. Its translation: CAIDRGLVAFF.

This clone showed up just a few times. This chain links TRBV19 with TRBJ1-1; D ambiguous. CDR1 LNHDA and CDR2 SQIVND come from the germline V gene (reference sequence). V lost 3 bases, J lost 0 bases, and 14 bases lay in between. The CDR3 extends over 16 amino acids. The CDR3 sequence: CASSISQILMNTEAFF. In DNA form, the CDR3 reads TGTGCCAGTAGTATCTCACAGATCCTCATGAACACTGAAGCTTTCTTT.